This T cell receptor beta chain was recorded in a study of cytomegalovirus exposure and HLA in healthy donors. A word on this clone: Its antigen is not identified.

60 Vbeta and 13 Jbeta primers were used in PCR. TCRdb's table, derived via immunoSEQ multiplex PCR, lists solely in-frame clones and lacks some. Among about 200,000 clones listed, about 90% were seen once. In germline, CDR1 is MNHNS, CDR2 SASEGT. The CDR3 sequence is 18 residues long. V lost 1 base, J lost 5 bases, and 11 bases stayed unmatched. Study-wide points: Sequences of the TCR beta chain were said to predict the HLA-A and HLA-B alleles of most subjects accurately.

The chain is built from TRBV6-1 and TRBJ1-6; 7 nucleotides match TRBD1. Sequences were obtained from PBMCs. This receptor was identified in a boy aged 2-15 years in good health and CMV-seronegative. The DNA of the CDR3 is TGTGCCAGCAGTGAAGATACACGACAGGGACTTCATAATTCACCCCTCCACTTT. Translating it yields CASSEDTRQGLHNSPLHF.